The clone carrying this T cell receptor (beta chain) has only a few counts. Its specificity is unknown. With V trimmed by 5 bases and J by 9 bases, 9 bases remained unmatched. In germline, CDR1 is SGHTA, CDR2 FQGTGA. This CDR3 has 15 amino acids. TCRdb keeps only in-frame clones here, not all; method: immunoSEQ multiplex PCR. The data hold tens of thousands of clones, with 90% observed a single time. The sample belongs to a study of a mutant IDH1 vaccine in newly diagnosed glioma. Study-wide background: Previous treatment comprised radiotherapy, temozolomide, or both, mostly both.

Regarding time point: week 11, during vaccination. Vaccination comprised doses that each held 300 ug of mutant IDH1 20-mer peptide, plus topical imiquimod. This chain uses TRBV7-3 with TRBJ2-1; TRBD2 agrees at 11 bases. The receptor comes from a man younger than 35 with glioma. The source material was PBMCs, sampled from a glioma patient whose treatment included an IDH1 peptide vaccine. CDR3 residues: CASSHVAGGQGEQFF. The CDR3 DNA sequence: TGTGCCAGCAGCCACGTAGCGGGAGGGCAGGGTGAGCAGTTCTTC.